The clone carrying this T cell receptor (beta chain) was seen many times. Its antigen is currently unknown. This specimen comes from a study of regulatory T cells in long-lasting Graves disease. Whole-study results and caveats: Repertoires from persistent disease leaned toward TRBV28, TRBJ1-2 and TRBJ2-5. Peripheral blood was the sole material, not thyroid tissue.

The authors built TCR beta libraries using iRepertoire HTBI primers and Arm-PCR of CDR3 regions. TCRdb reprocessed the multiplex PCR reads with MiXCR, giving one entry per CDR3 protein. This repertoire shows some 230,000 distinct CDR3 sequences, 15% to 20% found once; its top ten account for 22%. Germline trimming cut 5 bases from V and 1 base from J; bases unmatched to any gene: 6. The CDR3 totals 16 residues. Noted time point: newly diagnosed GD, antithyroid drugs for less than 3 months. PBMCs provided the RNA from which the TCR library was made. Graves' disease was diagnosed by American Thyroid Association guidelines. EDTA tubes received about 8.2 milliliters of drawn peripheral blood.

The sample in question was peripheral blood mononuclear cells (PBMCs), obtained at new diagnosis, from a patient treated with antithyroid drugs. This receptor was identified in a female donor with Graves disease. The V gene is TRBV12-3 or TRBV12-4, the J gene TRBJ2-1; 9 bases are shared with TRBD2. The CDR3: CASSPSGGRSYNEQFF. The CDR3 nucleotides are TGTGCCAGCAGTCCGAGCGGGGGGCGATCCTACAATGAGCAGTTCTTC.